This T cell receptor beta chain was obtained from a study of vaccination and CD4 T cells after COVID-19. Germline V CDR1 and CDR2: SGHNT, YENEEA. V gave up 5 bases and J gave up 7 bases; unmatched junction bases: 4. The CDR3 is 15 amino acids. An Oncomine TCR Beta short-read assay was used to sequence the DNA from cultured CD4+ T cells. TCRdb independently ran MiXCR on the PCR reads; one entry per CDR3 protein. The table has about 20,000 distinct CDR3 sequences, around half seen once. As for treatment: approximately 9-day PBMC culture with coronavirus spike peptide pools or control peptides (ViraFEST assay). This clonotype appeared a few times. The antigen is unknown.

The TCR was taken from a human donor who had recovered from COVID-19. The V gene is TRBV11-3, the J gene TRBJ2-1; 14 nucleotides line up with TRBD2. Sequences were obtained from CD4+ T cells from blood, cultured in vitro. This CDR3 is CASSPGLAGANEQFF. In nucleotides, the CDR3 is TGTGCCAGCAGCCCGGGACTAGCGGGGGCTAATGAGCAGTTCTTC. Filled out from reference TRBV11-3 and TRBJ2-1, the complete variable domain reads EAGVVQSPRYKIIEKKQPVAFWCNPISGHNTLYWYLQNLGQGPELLIRYENEEAVDDSQLPKDRFSAERLKGVDSTLKIQPAELGDSAVYLCASSPGLAGANEQFFGPGTRLTVL.